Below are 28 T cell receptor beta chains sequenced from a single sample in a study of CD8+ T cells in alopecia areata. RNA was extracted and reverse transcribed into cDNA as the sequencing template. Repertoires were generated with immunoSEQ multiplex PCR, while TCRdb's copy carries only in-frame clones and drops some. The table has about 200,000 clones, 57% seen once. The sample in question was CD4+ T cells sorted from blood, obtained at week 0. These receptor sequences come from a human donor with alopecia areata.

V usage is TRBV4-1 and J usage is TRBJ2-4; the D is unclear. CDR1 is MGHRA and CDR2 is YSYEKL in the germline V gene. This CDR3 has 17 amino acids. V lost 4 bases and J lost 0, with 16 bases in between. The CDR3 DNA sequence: TGCGCCAGCAGCCTTATTATTGGGAACCTAGCCAAAAACATTCAGTACTTC. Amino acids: CASSLIIGNLAKNIQYF.

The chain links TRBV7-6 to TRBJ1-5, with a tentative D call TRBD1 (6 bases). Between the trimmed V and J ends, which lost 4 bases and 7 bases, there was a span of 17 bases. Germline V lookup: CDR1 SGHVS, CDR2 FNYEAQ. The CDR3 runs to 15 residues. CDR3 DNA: TGTGCCAGCAGCTCAGCCGCGGGGGGCGGCCAGCCCCAGCATTTT. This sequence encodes CASSSAAGGGQPQHF. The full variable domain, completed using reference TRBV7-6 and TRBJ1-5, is GAGVSQSPRYKVTKRGQDVALRCDPISGHVSLYWYRQALGQGPEFLTYFNYEAQQDKSGLPNDRFSAERPEGSISTLTIQRTEQRDSAMYRCASSSAAGGGQPQHFGDGTRLSIL.

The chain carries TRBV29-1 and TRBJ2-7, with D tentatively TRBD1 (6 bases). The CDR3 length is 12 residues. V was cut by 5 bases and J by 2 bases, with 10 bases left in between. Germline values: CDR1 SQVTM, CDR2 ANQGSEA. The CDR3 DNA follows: TGCAGCGTTAGGACAGATACCTACGAGCAGTACTTC. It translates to CSVRTDTYEQYF.

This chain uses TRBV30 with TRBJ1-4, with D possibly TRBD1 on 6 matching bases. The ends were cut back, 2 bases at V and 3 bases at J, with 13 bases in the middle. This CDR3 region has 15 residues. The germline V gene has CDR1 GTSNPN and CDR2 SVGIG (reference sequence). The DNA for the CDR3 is TGTGCCTGGAGTTCTCAACAGGGAGCTAATGAAAAACTGTTTTTT. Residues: CAWSSQQGANEKLFF.

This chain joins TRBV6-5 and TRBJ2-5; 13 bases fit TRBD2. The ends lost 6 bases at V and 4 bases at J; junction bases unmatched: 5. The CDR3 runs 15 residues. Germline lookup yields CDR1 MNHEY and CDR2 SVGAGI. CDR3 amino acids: CASSRGLAGVETQYF. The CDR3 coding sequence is TGTGCCAGCAGCAGAGGACTAGCGGGAGTAGAGACCCAGTACTTC.

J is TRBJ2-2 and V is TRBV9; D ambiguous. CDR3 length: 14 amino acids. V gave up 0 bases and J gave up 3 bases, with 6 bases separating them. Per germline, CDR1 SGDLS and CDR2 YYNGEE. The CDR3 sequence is CASSVATHTGELFF. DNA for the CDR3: TGTGCCAGCAGCGTAGCTACGCACACCGGGGAGCTGTTTTTT.

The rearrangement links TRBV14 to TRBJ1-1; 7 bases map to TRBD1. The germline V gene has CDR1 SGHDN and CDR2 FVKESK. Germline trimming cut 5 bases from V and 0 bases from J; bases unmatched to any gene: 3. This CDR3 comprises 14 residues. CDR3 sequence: CASSMGQLNTEAFF. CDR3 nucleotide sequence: TGTGCCAGCAGCATGGGACAGCTGAACACTGAAGCTTTCTTT.

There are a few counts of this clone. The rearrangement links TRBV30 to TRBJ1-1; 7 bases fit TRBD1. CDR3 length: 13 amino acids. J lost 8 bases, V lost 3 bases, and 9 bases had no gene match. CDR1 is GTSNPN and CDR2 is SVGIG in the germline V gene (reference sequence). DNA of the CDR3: TGTGCCTGGAGGACAGGGTGGCTATCCGAAGCTTTCTTT. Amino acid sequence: CAWRTGWLSEAFF.

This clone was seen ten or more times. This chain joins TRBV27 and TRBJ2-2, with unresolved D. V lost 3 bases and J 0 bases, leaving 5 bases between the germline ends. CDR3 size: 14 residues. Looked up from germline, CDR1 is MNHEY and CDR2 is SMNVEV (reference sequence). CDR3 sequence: CASSFTSNTGELFF. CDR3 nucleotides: TGTGCCAGCAGTTTTACATCGAACACCGGGGAGCTGTTTTTT.

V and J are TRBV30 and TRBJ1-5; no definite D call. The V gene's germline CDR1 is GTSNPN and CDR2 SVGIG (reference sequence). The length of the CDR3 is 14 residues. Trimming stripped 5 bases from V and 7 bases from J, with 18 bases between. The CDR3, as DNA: TGTGCCTGGGGTCAGAGAGGGAGGCGACAGCCCCAGCATTTT. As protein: CAWGQRGRRQPQHF.

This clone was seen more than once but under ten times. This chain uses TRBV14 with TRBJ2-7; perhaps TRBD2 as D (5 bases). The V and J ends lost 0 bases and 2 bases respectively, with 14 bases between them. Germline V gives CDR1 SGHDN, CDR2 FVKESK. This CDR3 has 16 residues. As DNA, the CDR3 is TGTGCCAGCAGCCAAGATAAAAGCGGTGGGACCTACGAGCAGTACTTC. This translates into CASSQDKSGGTYEQYF.

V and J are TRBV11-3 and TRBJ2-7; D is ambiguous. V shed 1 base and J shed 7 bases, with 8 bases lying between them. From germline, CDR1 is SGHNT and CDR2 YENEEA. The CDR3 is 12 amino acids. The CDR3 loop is CASSLVDSEQYF. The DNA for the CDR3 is TGTGCCAGCAGCTTAGTTGACTCAGAGCAGTACTTC.

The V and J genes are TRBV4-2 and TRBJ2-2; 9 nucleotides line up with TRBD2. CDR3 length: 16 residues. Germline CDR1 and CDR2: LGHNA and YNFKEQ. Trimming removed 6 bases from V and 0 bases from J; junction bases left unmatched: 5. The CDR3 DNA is TGTGCCAGCAGAGCGCGGGAGGGCGCGAACACCGGGGAGCTGTTTTTT. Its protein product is CASRAREGANTGELFF.

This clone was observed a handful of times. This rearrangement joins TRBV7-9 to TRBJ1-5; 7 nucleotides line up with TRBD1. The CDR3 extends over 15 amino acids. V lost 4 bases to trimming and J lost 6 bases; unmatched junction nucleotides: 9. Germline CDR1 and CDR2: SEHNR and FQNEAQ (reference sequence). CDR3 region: CASSSLTGNAQPQHF. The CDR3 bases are TGTGCCAGCAGCTCCCTGACAGGGAATGCTCAGCCCCAGCATTTT.

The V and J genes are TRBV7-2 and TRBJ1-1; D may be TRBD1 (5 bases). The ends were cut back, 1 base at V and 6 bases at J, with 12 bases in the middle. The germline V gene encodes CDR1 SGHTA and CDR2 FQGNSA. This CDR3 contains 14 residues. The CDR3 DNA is TGTGCCAGCAGCTTAGGTCAGGGAAGCGCTGAAGCTTTCTTT. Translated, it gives CASSLGQGSAEAFF. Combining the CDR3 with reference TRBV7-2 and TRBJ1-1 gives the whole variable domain GAGVSQSPSNKVTEKGKDVELRCDPISGHTALYWYRQSLGQGLEFLIYFQGNSAPDKSGLPSDRFSAERTGGSVSTLTIQRTQQEDSAVYLCASSLGQGSAEAFFGQGTRLTVV.

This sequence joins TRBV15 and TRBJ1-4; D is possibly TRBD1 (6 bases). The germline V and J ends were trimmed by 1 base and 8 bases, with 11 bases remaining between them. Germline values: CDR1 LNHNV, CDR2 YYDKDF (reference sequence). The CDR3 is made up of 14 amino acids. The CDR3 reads CATSRVDRQEKLFF. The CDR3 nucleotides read TGTGCCACCAGCAGAGTGGACAGACAGGAAAAACTGTTTTTT.

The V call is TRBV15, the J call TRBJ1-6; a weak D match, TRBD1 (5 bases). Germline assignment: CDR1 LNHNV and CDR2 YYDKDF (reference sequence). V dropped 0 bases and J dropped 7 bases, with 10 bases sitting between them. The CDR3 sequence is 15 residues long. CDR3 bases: TGTGCCACCAGCAGAGAGCTGAAGGGGAATTCACCCCTCCACTTT. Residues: CATSRELKGNSPLHF. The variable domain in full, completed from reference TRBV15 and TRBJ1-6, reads DAMVIQNPRYQVTQFGKPVTLSCSQTLNHNVMYWYQQKSSQAPKLLFHYYDKDFNNEADTPDNFQSRRPNTSFCFLDIRSPGLGDTAMYLCATSRELKGNSPLHFGNGTRLTVT.

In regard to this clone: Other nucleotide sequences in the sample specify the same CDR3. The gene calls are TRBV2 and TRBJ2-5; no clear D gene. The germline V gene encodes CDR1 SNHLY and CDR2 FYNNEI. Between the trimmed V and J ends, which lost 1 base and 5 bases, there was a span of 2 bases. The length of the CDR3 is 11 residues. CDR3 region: CASSEEETQYF. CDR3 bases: TGTGCCAGCAGTGAAGAGGAGACCCAGTACTTC.

The CDR3 sequence: CASSVYRVDTEAFF. The CDR3, as DNA: TGCGCCAGCAGCGTATACAGGGTGGACACTGAAGCTTTCTTT. This rearrangement joins TRBV5-1 to TRBJ1-1, with a weak D call TRBD1 (6 bases). Germline lookup yields CDR1 SGHRS and CDR2 YFSETQ. The CDR3 extends over 14 amino acids. The germline V and J ends were trimmed by 4 bases and 3 bases, with 13 bases remaining between them.

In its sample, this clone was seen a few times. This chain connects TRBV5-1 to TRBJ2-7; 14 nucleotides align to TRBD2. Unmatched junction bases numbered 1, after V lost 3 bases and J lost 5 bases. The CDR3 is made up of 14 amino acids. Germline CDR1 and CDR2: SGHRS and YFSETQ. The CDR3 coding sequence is TGCGCCAGCAGCTCGGGACTAGCGGGGGACGAGCAGTACTTC. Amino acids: CASSSGLAGDEQYF.

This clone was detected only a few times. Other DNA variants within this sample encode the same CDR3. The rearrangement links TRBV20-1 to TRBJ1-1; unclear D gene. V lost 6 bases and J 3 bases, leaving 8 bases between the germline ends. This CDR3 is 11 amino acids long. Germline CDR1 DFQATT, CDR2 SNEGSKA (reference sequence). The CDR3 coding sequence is TGCAGTGCCTCCTCCGACACTGAAGCTTTCTTT. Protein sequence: CSASSDTEAFF.

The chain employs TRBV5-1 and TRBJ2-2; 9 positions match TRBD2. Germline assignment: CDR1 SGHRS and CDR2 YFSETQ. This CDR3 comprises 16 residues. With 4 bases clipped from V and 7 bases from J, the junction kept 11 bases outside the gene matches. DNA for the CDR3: TGCGCCAGCAGCCCCGGTTCTAGCGGGGTTCTCGGGGAGCTGTTTTTT. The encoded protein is CASSPGSSGVLGELFF.

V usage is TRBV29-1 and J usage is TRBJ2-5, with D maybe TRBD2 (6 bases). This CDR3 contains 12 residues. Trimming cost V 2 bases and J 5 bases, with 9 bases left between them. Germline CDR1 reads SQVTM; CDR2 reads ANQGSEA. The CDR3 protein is CSVEQGGETQYF. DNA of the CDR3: TGCAGCGTTGAACAGGGAGGCGAGACCCAGTACTTC.

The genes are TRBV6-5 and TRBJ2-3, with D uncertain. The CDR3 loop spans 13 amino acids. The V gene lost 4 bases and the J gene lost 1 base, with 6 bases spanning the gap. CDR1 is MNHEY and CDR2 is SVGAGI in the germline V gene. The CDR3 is CASSSTRTDTQYF. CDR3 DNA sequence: TGTGCCAGCAGTTCCACCCGCACAGATACGCAGTATTTT.

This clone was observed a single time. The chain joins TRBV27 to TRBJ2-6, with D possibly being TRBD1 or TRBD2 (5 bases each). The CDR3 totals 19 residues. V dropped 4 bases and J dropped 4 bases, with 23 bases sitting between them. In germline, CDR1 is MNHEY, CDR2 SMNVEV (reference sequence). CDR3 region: CASSSSTGRLTEGANVLTF. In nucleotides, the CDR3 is TGTGCCAGCAGTTCTTCTACGGGACGCTTAACGGAAGGGGCCAACGTCCTGACTTTC.

The CDR3 DNA reads TGTGCCAGCAGTTGGGGACTAGCAACAGATACGCAGTATTTT. Its translation: CASSWGLATDTQYF. V usage is TRBV7-2 and J usage is TRBJ2-3, with TRBD2 matching over 9 bases. The CDR3 length is 14 residues. With 6 bases clipped from V and 3 bases from J, the junction kept 4 bases outside the gene matches. CDR1 is SGHTA and CDR2 is FQGNSA in the germline V gene.

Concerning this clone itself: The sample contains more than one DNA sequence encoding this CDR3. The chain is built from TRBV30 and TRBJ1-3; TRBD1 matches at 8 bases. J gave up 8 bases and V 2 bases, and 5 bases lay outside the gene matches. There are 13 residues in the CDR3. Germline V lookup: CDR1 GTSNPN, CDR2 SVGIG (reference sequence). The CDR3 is CAWSRTGRDTIYF. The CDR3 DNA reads TGTGCCTGGAGTCGGACAGGGAGGGACACCATATATTTT. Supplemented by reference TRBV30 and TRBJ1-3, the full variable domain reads SQTIHQWPATLVQPVGSPLSLECTVEGTSNPNLYWYRQAAGRGLQLLFYSVGIGQISSEVPQNLSASRPQDRQFILSSKKLLLSDSGFYLCAWSRTGRDTIYFGEGSWLTVV.

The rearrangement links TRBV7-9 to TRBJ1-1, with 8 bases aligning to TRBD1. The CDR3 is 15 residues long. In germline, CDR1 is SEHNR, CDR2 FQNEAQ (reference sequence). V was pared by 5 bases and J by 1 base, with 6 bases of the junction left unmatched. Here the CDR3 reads CASSRSTGGNTEAFF. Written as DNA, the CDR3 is TGTGCCAGCAGCCGGAGCACAGGGGGGAACACTGAAGCTTTCTTT.